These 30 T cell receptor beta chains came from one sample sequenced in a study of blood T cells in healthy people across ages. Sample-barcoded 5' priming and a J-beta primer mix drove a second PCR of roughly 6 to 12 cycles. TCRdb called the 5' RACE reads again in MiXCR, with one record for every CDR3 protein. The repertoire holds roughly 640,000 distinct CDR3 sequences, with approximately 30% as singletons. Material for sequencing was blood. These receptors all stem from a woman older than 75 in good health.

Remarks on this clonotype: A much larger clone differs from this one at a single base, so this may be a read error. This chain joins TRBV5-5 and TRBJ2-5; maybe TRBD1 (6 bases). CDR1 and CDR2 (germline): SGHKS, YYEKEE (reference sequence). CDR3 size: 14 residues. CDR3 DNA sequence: TGTGTCAGCAGCTTCCAAGGGGGTCTGGAGACCCAGTACTTC. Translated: CVSSFQGGLETQYF.

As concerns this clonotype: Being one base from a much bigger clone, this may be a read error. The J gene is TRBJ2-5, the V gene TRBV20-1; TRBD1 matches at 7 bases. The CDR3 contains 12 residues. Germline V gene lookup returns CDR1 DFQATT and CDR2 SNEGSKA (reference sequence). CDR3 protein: CRAPRQGETQYF. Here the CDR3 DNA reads TGCAGGGCTCCACGACAGGGAGAGACCCAGTACTTC.

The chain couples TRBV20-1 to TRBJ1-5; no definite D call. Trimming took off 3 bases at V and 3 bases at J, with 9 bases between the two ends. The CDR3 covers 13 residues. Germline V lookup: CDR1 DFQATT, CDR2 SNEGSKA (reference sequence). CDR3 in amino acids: CSASEHLNQPQHF. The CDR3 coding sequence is TGCAGTGCTAGTGAGCACCTCAATCAGCCCCAGCATTTT.

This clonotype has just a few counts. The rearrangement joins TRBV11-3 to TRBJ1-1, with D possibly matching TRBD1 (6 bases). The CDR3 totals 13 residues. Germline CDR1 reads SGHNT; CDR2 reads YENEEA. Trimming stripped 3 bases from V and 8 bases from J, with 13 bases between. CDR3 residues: CASSFMEGQEAFF. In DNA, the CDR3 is TGTGCCAGCAGCTTCATGGAAGGACAGGAAGCTTTCTTT.

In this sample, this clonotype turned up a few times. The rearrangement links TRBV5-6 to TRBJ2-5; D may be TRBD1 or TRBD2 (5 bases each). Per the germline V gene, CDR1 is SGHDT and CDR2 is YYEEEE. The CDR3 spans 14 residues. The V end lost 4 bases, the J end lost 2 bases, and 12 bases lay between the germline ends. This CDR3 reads CASSTGTIQETQYF. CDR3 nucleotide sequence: TGTGCCAGCAGCACCGGGACCATACAAGAGACCCAGTACTTC.

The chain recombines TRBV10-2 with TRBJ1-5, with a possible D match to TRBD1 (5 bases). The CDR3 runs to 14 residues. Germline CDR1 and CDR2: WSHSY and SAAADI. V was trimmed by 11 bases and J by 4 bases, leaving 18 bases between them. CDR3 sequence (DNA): TGCGCCGACAGTGAGTCAGGGAATAATCAGCCCCAGCATTTT. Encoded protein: CADSESGNNQPQHF.

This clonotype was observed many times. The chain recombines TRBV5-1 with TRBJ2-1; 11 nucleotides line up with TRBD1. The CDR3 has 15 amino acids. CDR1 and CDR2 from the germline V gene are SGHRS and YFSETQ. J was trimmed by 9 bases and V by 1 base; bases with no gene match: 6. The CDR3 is CASSLSGQGAGEQFF. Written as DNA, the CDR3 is TGCGCCAGCAGCTTGAGTGGACAGGGGGCTGGTGAGCAGTTCTTC.

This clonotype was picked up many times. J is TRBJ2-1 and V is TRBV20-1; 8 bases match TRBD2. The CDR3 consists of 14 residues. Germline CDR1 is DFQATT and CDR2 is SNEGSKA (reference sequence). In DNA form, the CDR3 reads TGCAGCCCCAAATCGGGCGGGGGGCGCAATGAGCAGTTCTTC. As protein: CSPKSGGGRNEQFF.

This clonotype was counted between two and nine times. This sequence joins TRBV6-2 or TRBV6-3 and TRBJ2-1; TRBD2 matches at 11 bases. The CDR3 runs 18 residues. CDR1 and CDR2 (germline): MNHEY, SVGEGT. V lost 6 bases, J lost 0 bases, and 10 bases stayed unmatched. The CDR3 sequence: CASSRLAGGASSYNEQFF. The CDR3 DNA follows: TGTGCCAGCAGCCGTCTAGCGGGGGGCGCGAGCTCCTACAATGAGCAGTTCTTC.

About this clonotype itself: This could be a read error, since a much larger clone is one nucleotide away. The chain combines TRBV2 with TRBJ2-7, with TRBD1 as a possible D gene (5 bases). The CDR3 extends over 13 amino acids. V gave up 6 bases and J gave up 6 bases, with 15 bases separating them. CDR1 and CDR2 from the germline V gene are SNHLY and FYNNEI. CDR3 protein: CASRGVITCEQYF. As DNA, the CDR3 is TGTGCCAGCAGAGGGGTGATCACCTGCGAGCAGTACTTC.

The CDR3 DNA reads TGTGCCAGCAGCCAAGCCCTGTGGAGGTTGGGCGAGCAGTACTTC. Its protein is CASSQALWRLGEQYF. V is TRBV3-1 and J is TRBJ2-7; possible D gene TRBD2, 5 bases. Trimming took 1 base from V and 6 from J, leaving 16 bases between them. The CDR3 consists of 15 residues. Germline-derived CDR1 and CDR2 are LGHDT and YNNKEL (reference sequence).

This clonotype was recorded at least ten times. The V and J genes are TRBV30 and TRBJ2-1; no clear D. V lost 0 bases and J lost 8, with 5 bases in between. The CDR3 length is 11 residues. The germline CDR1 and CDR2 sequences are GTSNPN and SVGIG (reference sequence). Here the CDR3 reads CAWSVMHEQFF. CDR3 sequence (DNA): TGTGCCTGGAGTGTAATGCATGAGCAGTTCTTC.

The CDR3 here is CASSLRWSGRTTSSDTQYF. In DNA form, the CDR3 reads TGTGCCAGCAGCTTAAGGTGGAGCGGGAGGACCACCTCGTCAGATACGCAGTATTTT. The chain carries TRBV7-2 and TRBJ2-3, with TRBD2 identical over 9 bases. Germline trimming cut 2 bases from V and 4 bases from J; bases unmatched to any gene: 16. The CDR3 is 19 amino acids. Germline values: CDR1 SGHTA, CDR2 FQGNSA.

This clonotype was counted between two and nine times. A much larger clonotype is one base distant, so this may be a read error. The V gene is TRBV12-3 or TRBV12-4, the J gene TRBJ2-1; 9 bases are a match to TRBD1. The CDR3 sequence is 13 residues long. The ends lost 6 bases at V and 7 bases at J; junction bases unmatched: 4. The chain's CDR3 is CASRRDRANEQFF. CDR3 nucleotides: TGTGCCAGCAGGCGGGACAGGGCTAATGAGCAGTTCTTC.

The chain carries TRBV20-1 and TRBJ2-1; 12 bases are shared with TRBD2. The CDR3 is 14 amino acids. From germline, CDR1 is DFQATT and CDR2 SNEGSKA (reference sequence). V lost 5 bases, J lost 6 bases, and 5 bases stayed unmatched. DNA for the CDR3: TGCAGTGCTCGACTAGCGGGAGTGCGCAATGAGCAGTTCTTC. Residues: CSARLAGVRNEQFF.

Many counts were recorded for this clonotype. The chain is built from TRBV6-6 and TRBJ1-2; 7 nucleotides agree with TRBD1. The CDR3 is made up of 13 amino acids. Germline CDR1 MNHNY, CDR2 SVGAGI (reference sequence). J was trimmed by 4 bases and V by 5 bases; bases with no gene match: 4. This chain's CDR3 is CASSQTGTYGYTF. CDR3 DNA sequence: TGTGCCAGCAGTCAGACAGGGACCTATGGCTACACCTTC.

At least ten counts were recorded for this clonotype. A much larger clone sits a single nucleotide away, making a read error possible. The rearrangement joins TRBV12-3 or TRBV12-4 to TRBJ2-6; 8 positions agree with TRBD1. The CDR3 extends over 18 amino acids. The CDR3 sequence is CASRGTGTGYSGANVRTF. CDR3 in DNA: TGTGCCAGCAGGGGAACCGGGACAGGATACTCTGGGGCCAACGTCCGGACTTTC.

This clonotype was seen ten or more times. In DNA, the CDR3 is TGTGCCAGCAGCTTCGCATACAATGAGCAGTTCTTC. Protein product: CASSFAYNEQFF. The gene calls are TRBV7-6 and TRBJ2-1; D not resolved. CDR3 length: 12 amino acids. V lost 3 bases and J lost 4, with 4 bases in between. Looked up from germline, CDR1 is SGHVS and CDR2 is FNYEAQ.

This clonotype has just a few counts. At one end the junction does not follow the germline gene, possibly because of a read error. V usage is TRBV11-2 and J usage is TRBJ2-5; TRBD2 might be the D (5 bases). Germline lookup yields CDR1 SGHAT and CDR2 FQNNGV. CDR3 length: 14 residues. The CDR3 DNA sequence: TGTGCCGGCAGCCCCCCAGCGGCCCAAGAGACCCAGTACTTC. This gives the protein CAGSPPAAQETQYF.

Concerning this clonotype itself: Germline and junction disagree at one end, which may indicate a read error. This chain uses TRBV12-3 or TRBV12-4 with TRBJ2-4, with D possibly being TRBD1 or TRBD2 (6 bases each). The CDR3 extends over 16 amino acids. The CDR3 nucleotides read TGTGCCGGCAGTTTAAGGGGGGCATCGACCAAAAACGTTCAGTACTTC. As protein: CAGSLRGASTKNVQYF.

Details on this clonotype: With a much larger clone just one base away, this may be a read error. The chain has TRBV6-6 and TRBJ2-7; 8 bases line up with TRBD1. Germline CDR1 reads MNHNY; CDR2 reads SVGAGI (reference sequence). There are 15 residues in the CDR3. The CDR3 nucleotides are TGTACCAGCAGTTACACAGGGGGACAGTTCTACGAGCAGTACTTC. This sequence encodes CTSSYTGGQFYEQYF.

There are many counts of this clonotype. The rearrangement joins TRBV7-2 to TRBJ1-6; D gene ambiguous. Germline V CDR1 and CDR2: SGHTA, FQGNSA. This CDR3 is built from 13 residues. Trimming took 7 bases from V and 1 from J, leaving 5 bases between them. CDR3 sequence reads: CASTSSYNSPLHF. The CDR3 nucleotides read TGTGCCAGCACCTCGTCCTATAATTCACCCCTCCACTTT.

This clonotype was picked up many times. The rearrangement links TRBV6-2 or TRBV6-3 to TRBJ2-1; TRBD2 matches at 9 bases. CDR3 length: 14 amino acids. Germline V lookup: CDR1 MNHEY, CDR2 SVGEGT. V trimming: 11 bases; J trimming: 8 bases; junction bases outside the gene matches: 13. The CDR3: CAVSGRGGKDEQFF. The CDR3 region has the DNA TGTGCCGTCTCGGGGCGGGGGGGCAAGGATGAGCAGTTCTTC.

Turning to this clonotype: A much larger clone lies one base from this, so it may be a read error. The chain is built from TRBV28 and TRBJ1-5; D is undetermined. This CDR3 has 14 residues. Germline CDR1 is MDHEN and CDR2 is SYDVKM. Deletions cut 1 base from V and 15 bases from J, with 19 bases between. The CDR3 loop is CASSLSKGGQPWHF. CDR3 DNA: TGTGCCAGCAGTTTATCCAAAGGAGGGCAGCCCTGGCATTTT.

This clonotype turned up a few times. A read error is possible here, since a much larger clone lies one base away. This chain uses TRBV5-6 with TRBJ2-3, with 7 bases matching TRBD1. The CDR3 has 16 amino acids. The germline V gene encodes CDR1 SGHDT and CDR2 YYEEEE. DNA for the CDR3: TGTGCCGGCAGCTTGATACAGGGGACCATTCGGGATACGCAGTATTTT. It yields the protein CAGSLIQGTIRDTQYF. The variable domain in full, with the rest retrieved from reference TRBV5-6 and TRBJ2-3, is DAGVTQSPTHLIKTRGQQVTLRCSPKSGHDTVSWYQQALGQGPQFIFQYYEEEERQRGNFPDRFSGHQFPNYSSELNVNALLLGDSALYLCAGSLIQGTIRDTQYFGPGTRLTVL.

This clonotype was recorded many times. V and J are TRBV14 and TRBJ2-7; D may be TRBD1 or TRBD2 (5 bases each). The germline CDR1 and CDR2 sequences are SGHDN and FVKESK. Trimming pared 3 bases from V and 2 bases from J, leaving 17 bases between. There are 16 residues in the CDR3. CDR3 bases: TGTGCCAGCAGCCAGGTAGGGGACGGACGACCCTACGAGCAGTACTTC. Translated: CASSQVGDGRPYEQYF.

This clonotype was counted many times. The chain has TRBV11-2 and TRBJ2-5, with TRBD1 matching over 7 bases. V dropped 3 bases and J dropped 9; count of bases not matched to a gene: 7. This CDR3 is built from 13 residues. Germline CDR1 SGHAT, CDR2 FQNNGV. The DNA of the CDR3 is TGTGCCAGCAGCTTGGAGGACAGGACGGCCCAGTACTTC. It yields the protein CASSLEDRTAQYF.

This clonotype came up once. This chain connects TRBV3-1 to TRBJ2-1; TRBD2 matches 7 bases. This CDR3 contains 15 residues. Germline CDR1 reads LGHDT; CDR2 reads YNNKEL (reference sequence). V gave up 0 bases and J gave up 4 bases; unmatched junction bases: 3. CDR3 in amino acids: CASSQETGGYNEQFF. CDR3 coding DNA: TGTGCCAGCAGCCAAGAGACGGGGGGATACAATGAGCAGTTCTTC.

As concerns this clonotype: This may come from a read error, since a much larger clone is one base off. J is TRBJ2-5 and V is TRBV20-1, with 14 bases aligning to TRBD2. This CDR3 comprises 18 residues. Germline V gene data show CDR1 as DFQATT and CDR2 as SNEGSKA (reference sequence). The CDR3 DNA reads TGCAGTGCTAGAGATGGGGGACTAGCGGGGGCTATCCAAGAGGCCCAGTACTTC. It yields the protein CSARDGGLAGAIQEAQYF.

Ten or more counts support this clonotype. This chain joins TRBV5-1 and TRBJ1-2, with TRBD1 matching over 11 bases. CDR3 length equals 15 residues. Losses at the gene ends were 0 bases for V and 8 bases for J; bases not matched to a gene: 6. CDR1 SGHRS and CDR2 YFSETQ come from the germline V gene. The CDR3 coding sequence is TGCGCCAGCAGCTTGGGTGGACAGGGGGCGCCGGGCTACACCTTC. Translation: CASSLGGQGAPGYTF.